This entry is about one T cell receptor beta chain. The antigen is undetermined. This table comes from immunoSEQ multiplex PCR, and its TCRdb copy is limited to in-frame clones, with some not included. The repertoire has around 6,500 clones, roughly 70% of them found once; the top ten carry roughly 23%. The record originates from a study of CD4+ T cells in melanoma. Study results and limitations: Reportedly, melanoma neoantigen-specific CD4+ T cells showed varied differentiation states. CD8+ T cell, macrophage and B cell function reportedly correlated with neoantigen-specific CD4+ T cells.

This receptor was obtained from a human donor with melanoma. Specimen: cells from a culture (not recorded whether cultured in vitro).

For the CDR3, the DNA is TGCGCCAGCAGCCTGGGGGGAGGCCACTACGAGCAGTACTTC. Translation gives CASSLGGGHYEQYF. The genes are TRBV5-1 and TRBJ2-7, with D perhaps TRBD2 (6 bases). Germline V gene sequence: CDR1 SGHRS, CDR2 YFSETQ. The CDR3 extends over 14 amino acids. The V and J ends lost 4 bases and 3 bases respectively, with 14 bases between them.